A selection of T cell receptor beta chains follows, all from one sample in a study of cytomegalovirus exposure and HLA in healthy donors. Repertoires were generated with immunoSEQ multiplex PCR, while TCRdb's copy carries only in-frame clones and drops some. The profile covers roughly 160,000 clones, with almost 80% appearing a single time and 1.3% taken by the ten largest. Material: PBMCs. Source of these receptors: a man aged 25 to 45 in good health and CMV-seronegative. Both conserved end residues are part of each CDR3. A D gene is named only where the DNA matches it firmly. The size entry is marked missing in some rows and otherwise reads once, few, many or a size class.

clone size,J gene,V gene,D gene,CDR3 protein,CDR3 DNA
.,TRBJ2-5,TRBV28,TRBD2,CASSTPFGTTQETQYF,TGTGCCAGCAGTACCCCCTTTGGGACTACCCAAGAGACCCAGTACTTC
once,TRBJ2-7,TRBV30,TRBD1,CAWSLGGAGYEQYF,TGTGCCTGGAGCCTAGGGGGCGCAGGCTACGAGCAGTACTTC
.,TRBJ1-6,TRBV30,TRBD1,CAWSAGGNNSPLHF,TGTGCCTGGAGCGCAGGGGGAAATAATTCACCCCTCCACTTT
few,TRBJ1-3,TRBV7-9,.,CARQESGNTIYF,TGTGCCAGACAGGAGTCTGGAAACACCATATATTTT
.,TRBJ1-1,TRBV7-9,TRBD1,CASRGTGNTEAFF,TGTGCCAGCAGGGGGACAGGGAACACTGAAGCTTTCTTT
.,TRBJ2-7,TRBV7-2,TRBD2,CASRRRGGSLVEQYF,TGTGCCAGCAGACGGAGGGGCGGGAGTCTCGTCGAGCAGTACTTC
.,TRBJ1-6,TRBV5-1,.,CASSPGGSSYNSPLHF,TGCGCCAGCAGCCCGGGGGGGAGCTCCTATAATTCACCCCTCCACTTT
.,TRBJ1-2,TRBV7-2,TRBD1,CASSPYLLQGSNPGGYTF,TGTGCCAGCAGCCCGTACCTTCTACAGGGGAGTAATCCAGGGGGCTACACCTTC
.,TRBJ2-1,TRBV5-5,TRBD2,CASSLAAGVSPYNEQFF,TGTGCCAGCAGCTTGGCGGCGGGAGTAAGCCCCTACAATGAGCAGTTCTTC
few,TRBJ1-2,TRBV4-1,TRBD1,CASSQDPTPTGRGYTF,TGCGCCAGCAGCCAAGATCCCACCCCGACAGGGAGGGGCTACACCTTC
few,TRBJ1-2,TRBV28,.,CASSPSVLLYGYTF,TGTGCCAGCAGTCCCTCCGTCCTCCTCTATGGCTACACCTTC
.,TRBJ2-7,TRBV18,.,CASSYDGSEQYF,TGTGCCAGCTCATACGATGGGAGCGAGCAGTACTTC
.,TRBJ1-6,TRBV30,.,CAWSEQGHNSPLHF,TGTGCCTGGAGCGAACAGGGACATAATTCACCCCTCCACTTT
once,TRBJ1-5,TRBV7-9,.,CSSSLDSEANQPQHF,TGTTCCAGCAGCTTAGACAGTGAAGCCAATCAGCCCCAGCATTTT
.,TRBJ2-3,TRBV4-3,TRBD2,CASSLAGGSTDTQYF,TGCGCCAGCAGCTTAGCGGGGGGGAGCACAGATACGCAGTATTTT
.,TRBJ2-3,TRBV28,TRBD2,CASSLPRGIVTDTQYF,TGTGCCAGCAGTTTACCGCGGGGGATTGTCACAGATACGCAGTATTTT
.,TRBJ2-7,TRBV19,TRBD1,CASSIGDSREQYF,TGTGCCAGTAGTATCGGGGACAGTCGCGAGCAGTACTTC
once,TRBJ2-5,TRBV28,.,CASSLGGDRKLLETQYF,TGTGCCAGCAGCCTAGGGGGGGACAGGAAACTCTTGGAGACCCAGTACTTC
.,TRBJ1-5,TRBV7-7,.,CASSSGPGQPQHF,TGTGCTAGCAGCTCCGGACCGGGGCAGCCCCAGCATTTT
.,TRBJ2-2,TRBV9,TRBD1,CASSVRGSGGWRTGELFF,TGTGCCAGCAGCGTAAGGGGGTCAGGGGGTTGGAGGACCGGGGAGCTGTTTTTT
.,TRBJ1-2,TRBV18,.,CAIHLVRTERSYGYTF,TGTGCCATCCACCTGGTGCGGACAGAAAGGAGCTATGGCTACACCTTC
.,TRBJ1-5,TRBV4-1,.,CASSQDAGPRPQHF,TGCGCCAGCAGCCAAGATGCGGGGCCACGGCCCCAGCATTTT
.,TRBJ1-2,TRBV19,TRBD1,CASSMGGQGAYGYTF,TGTGCCAGTAGTATGGGGGGACAGGGGGCCTATGGCTACACCTTC
.,TRBJ2-2,TRBV7-6,TRBD1,CASSPRTGNTGELFF,TGTGCCAGCAGCCCCCGGACAGGGAACACCGGGGAGCTGTTTTTT
.,TRBJ2-7,TRBV27,TRBD1,CATRELLRDREFTYEQYF,TGTGCCACCCGAGAATTACTCCGGGACAGGGAATTCACCTACGAGCAGTACTTC
.,TRBJ2-6,TRBV28,.,CASRRDHSGANVLTF,TGTGCCAGCAGACGAGATCACTCTGGGGCCAACGTCCTGACTTTC
.,TRBJ2-7,TRBV20-1,.,CSARQGNEQYF,TGCAGTGCTAGACAGGGGAACGAGCAGTACTTC
.,TRBJ2-3,TRBV7-9,.,CASTPAREEADTQYF,TGTGCCAGCACCCCCGCCAGGGAAGAGGCAGATACGCAGTATTTT
.,TRBJ1-6,TRBV7-3,.,CASSEGGPGSPLHF,TGTGCCAGCAGCGAAGGGGGTCCTGGTTCACCCCTCCACTTT
few,TRBJ2-7,TRBV6-6,.,CASSYSNEAEQYF,TGTGCCAGCAGTTACTCGAACGAGGCCGAGCAGTACTTC
.,TRBJ2-4,TRBV19,TRBD1,CASSTSGQGLAKNIQYF,TGTGCCAGTAGTACCTCGGGACAGGGACTAGCCAAAAACATTCAGTACTTC
few,TRBJ2-5,TRBV30,.,CAGYDKREETQYF,TGTGCCGGATACGACAAACGAGAAGAGACCCAGTACTTC
few,TRBJ1-4,TRBV7-9,TRBD1,CASSLGGGSNEKLFF,TGTGCCAGCAGCTTAGGAGGGGGCAGTAATGAAAAACTGTTTTTT
.,TRBJ2-7,TRBV4-3,.,CASSQERETIYEQYF,TGCGCCAGCAGCCAAGAACGGGAGACGATCTACGAGCAGTACTTC
once,TRBJ2-2,TRBV28,.,CASSLGSWVTGELFF,TGTGCCAGCAGTTTAGGTAGCTGGGTTACCGGGGAGCTGTTTTTT
.,TRBJ2-4,TRBV7-3,.,CASSPGQGSLAKNIQYF,TGTGCCAGCAGCCCAGGTCAGGGTAGCCTAGCCAAAAACATTCAGTACTTC
.,TRBJ2-7,TRBV5-6,.,CASSLGGLGEQYF,TGTGCCAGCAGCTTGGGGGGGCTGGGGGAGCAGTACTTC
.,TRBJ2-5,TRBV18,TRBD1,CASFGQGGETQYF,TGTGCCAGCTTTGGACAGGGCGGGGAGACCCAGTACTTC
.,TRBJ2-4,TRBV30,TRBD2,CAWSVRGTSKNIQYF,TGTGCCTGGAGTGTACGGGGGACTAGCAAAAACATTCAGTACTTC